Below are 7 T cell receptor beta chains sequenced from a single sample in a study of early T cells in non-severe SARS-CoV-2 infection. MiXCR was run by TCRdb on the 5' RACE reads, yielding one entry per CDR3 protein. This table holds roughly 60,000 distinct CDR3 sequences, approximately 10% found once. Sequenced material: whole blood, taken at baseline. The receptors here all came from an adult who was a healthcare worker with PCR-confirmed SARS-CoV-2 infection or an uninfected control (not recorded which).

This chain links TRBV29-1 with TRBJ1-1, with a possible D match to TRBD1 (6 bases). Trimming left V 4 bases short and J 2 bases short, with 17 bases between. Germline loops: CDR1 SQVTM, CDR2 ANQGSEA. The CDR3 is 15 residues long. Here the CDR3 reads CSVGGVKGVNTEAFF. Here the CDR3 DNA reads TGCAGCGTTGGAGGGGTTAAGGGGGTAAACACTGAAGCTTTCTTT. Drawing the rest from reference TRBV29-1 and TRBJ1-1, the complete variable domain is SAVISQKPSRDICQRGTSLTIQCQVDSQVTMMFWYRQQPGQSLTLIATANQGSEATYESGFVIDKFPISRPNLTFSTLTVSNMSPEDSSIYLCSVGGVKGVNTEAFFGQGTRLTVV.

Many counts were recorded for this clonotype. The chain links TRBV9 to TRBJ2-7; 7 nucleotides match TRBD1. Germline CDR1 SGDLS, CDR2 YYNGEE. The CDR3 is 16 residues long. V trimming: 2 bases; J trimming: 0 bases; junction bases outside the gene matches: 8. CDR3 DNA: TGTGCCAGCAGCGTTTCCGACAGGGCTATCTCCTACGAGCAGTACTTC. This translates into CASSVSDRAISYEQYF.

The V call is TRBV5-1, the J call TRBJ1-2; TRBD1 is a possible D gene (6 bases). The CDR3 sequence is 14 residues long. The ends were cut back, 0 bases at V and 2 bases at J, with 8 bases in the middle. Germline lookup yields CDR1 SGHRS and CDR2 YFSETQ. The CDR3 reads CASSLETGNYGYTF. The CDR3 DNA reads TGCGCCAGCAGCTTGGAAACAGGGAACTATGGCTACACCTTC.

This clonotype has a count of ten or more. The J gene is TRBJ2-3, the V gene TRBV5-4; perhaps TRBD1 as D (7 bases). CDR3 length: 16 residues. Trimming cost V 5 bases and J 2 bases, with 18 bases left between them. CDR1 and CDR2 from the germline V gene are SGHNT and YYREEE (reference sequence). CDR3 amino acids: CASRRQGGHPTDTQYF. CDR3 nucleotides: TGTGCCAGCAGACGGCAGGGGGGCCACCCCACAGATACGCAGTATTTT.

The chain employs TRBV18 and TRBJ2-3; D not resolved. V was shortened by 6 bases and J by 6 bases, with 19 bases between the two germline ends. CDR1 is KGHSH, CDR2 LQKENI, per germline. There are 15 residues in the CDR3. CDR3 residues: CASSRDPVASDTQYF. The CDR3 DNA is TGTGCCAGCTCCCGCGACCCTGTGGCGTCGGATACGCAGTATTTT.

The chain combines TRBV12-3 or TRBV12-4 with TRBJ2-3; 7 nucleotides match TRBD1. Trimming removed 8 bases from V and 6 bases from J; junction bases left unmatched: 11. The CDR3 runs to 14 residues. CDR3 bases: TGTGCCAGCGTCACTATAGGGGGCGACGATACGCAGTATTTT. Its translation: CASVTIGGDDTQYF.

This clonotype was picked up a small number of times. This chain links TRBV5-5 with TRBJ1-2; D unclear. Germline lookup yields CDR1 SGHKS and CDR2 YYEKEE (reference sequence). V lost 4 bases to trimming and J lost 2 bases, with 9 bases between them. The CDR3 has 13 residues. CDR3 bases: TGTGCCAGCAGCCCACAGTTAAACTATGGCTACACCTTC. Residues: CASSPQLNYGYTF. Combining the CDR3 with reference TRBV5-5 and TRBJ1-2 gives the whole variable domain DAGVTQSPTHLIKTRGQQVTLRCSPISGHKSVSWYQQVLGQGPQFIFQYYEKEERGRGNFPDRFSARQFPNYSSELNVNALLLGDSALYLCASSPQLNYGYTFGSGTRLTVV.